This T cell receptor beta chain was identified in a study of T-cell memory formation after mild COVID-19. Study findings and constraints: Unconfirmed was the SARS-CoV-2 specificity of second-wave clones that peaked on day 37.

TCR alpha and TCR beta cDNA libraries carrying sample barcodes and UMIs were produced by 5'RACE using constant-segment primers. From the 5' RACE reads, TCRdb called clonotypes with MiXCR, one entry per CDR3 protein. The repertoire holds more than 75,000 distinct CDR3 sequences, with approximately 14% as singletons. Germline assignment: CDR1 SGDLS and CDR2 YYNGEE. V was trimmed by 0 bases and J by 2 bases, leaving 7 bases between them. The CDR3 consists of 14 residues. Of note for this clonotype: The antigen is unknown.

The chain has TRBV9 and TRBJ2-3; D gene ambiguous. Sequencing input: PBMCs or a T cell subset sorted from them (not recorded which). The clonotype comes from an adult woman who had mild COVID-19 (a few samples of this study predate the infection). Cell type and time point are not known. CDR3 in DNA: TGTGCCAGCAGCGTAGTAGGGTTCACAGATACGCAGTATTTT. The encoded protein is CASSVVGFTDTQYF.